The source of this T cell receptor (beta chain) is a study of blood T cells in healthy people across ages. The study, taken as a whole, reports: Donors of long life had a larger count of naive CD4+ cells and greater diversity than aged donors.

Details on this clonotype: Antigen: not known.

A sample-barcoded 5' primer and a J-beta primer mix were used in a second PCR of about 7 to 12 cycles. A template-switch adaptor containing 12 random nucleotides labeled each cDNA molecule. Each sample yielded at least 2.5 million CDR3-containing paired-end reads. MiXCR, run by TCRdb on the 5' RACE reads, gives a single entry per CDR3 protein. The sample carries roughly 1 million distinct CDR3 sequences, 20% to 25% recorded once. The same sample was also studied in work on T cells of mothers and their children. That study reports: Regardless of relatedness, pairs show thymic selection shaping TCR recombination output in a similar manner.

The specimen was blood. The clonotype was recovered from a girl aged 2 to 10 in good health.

The CDR3 loop is CASGLDFQIPSEQYF. The CDR3 DNA reads as TGCGCCAGCGGCTTAGATTTCCAGATCCCCAGCGAGCAGTACTTC. The rearrangement joins TRBV10-2 to TRBJ2-1, with D unclear. The DNA end lines up better with TRBJ2-7; the J call may be wrong. Germline CDR1 is WSHSY and CDR2 is SAAADI. The length of the CDR3 is 15 residues.